A single sample gave rise to the 7 T cell receptor beta chains below, sequenced in a study of blood T cell repertoires in COVID-19. Some clones are missing from TCRdb's copy, which holds only in-frame ones; the method was immunoSEQ multiplex PCR. The table has around 200,000 clones, more than 85% seen once. Sequenced input: peripheral blood. All receptors come from a man in his forties with active or convalescent COVID-19.

The rearrangement links TRBV19 to TRBJ1-2, with a weak D call TRBD1 (5 bases). CDR3 size: 14 residues. CDR1 and CDR2 from the germline V gene are LNHDA and SQIVND (reference sequence). The V and J ends lost 1 base and 8 bases respectively, with 14 bases between them. CDR3 sequence: CASSIGGTSRGYTF. The CDR3 DNA sequence: TGTGCCAGTAGTATAGGTGGGACTTCCCGCGGCTACACCTTC. The whole variable domain, filled in from reference TRBV19 and TRBJ1-2, reads DGGITQSPKYLFRKEGQNVTLSCEQNLNHDAMYWYRQDPGQGLRLIYYSQIVNDFQKGDIAEGYSVSREKKESFPLTVTSAQKNPTAFYLCASSIGGTSRGYTFGSGTRLTVV.

The DNA for the CDR3 is TGTGCCACCAGCAGAGCCGGGACAGGCATAAAGACCCAGTACTTC. Protein: CATSRAGTGIKTQYF. V is TRBV15 and J is TRBJ2-5, with 8 bases aligning to TRBD1. This CDR3 comprises 15 residues. V lost 1 base, J lost 6 bases, and 7 bases stayed unmatched. Germline assignment: CDR1 LNHNV and CDR2 YYDKDF (reference sequence).

V and J are TRBV2 and TRBJ1-6; no clear D. Germline CDR1 SNHLY, CDR2 FYNNEI. Trimming removed 7 bases from V and 6 bases from J, with 7 bases in between. This CDR3 region has 12 residues. This CDR3 is CASNRPNSPLHF. The CDR3 DNA follows: TGTGCCAGCAACAGACCTAATTCACCCCTCCACTTT.

The rearrangement joins TRBV10-3 to TRBJ1-1; no clear D gene. V was shortened by 2 bases and J by 1 base, with 14 bases between the two germline ends. There are 16 residues in the CDR3. CDR1 is ENHRY, CDR2 SYGVKD, per germline. CDR3 sequence (DNA): TGTGCCATCAGTGAGGGAGGAAAACGGGGGAACACTGAAGCTTTCTTT. Protein sequence: CAISEGGKRGNTEAFF.

The rearrangement joins TRBV23-1 to TRBJ2-1; 10 nucleotides agree with TRBD2. TRBV23-1 is an ORF, and what it does is uncertain. Trimming took 7 bases from V and 8 from J; bases not matched to a gene: 11. This CDR3 is 15 amino acids long. CDR3 residues: CASTQAGGFSYEQFF. The CDR3 DNA reads as TGCGCCAGCACCCAAGCGGGAGGGTTTTCCTATGAGCAGTTCTTC.

This chain connects TRBV18 to TRBJ1-6; a weak D match, TRBD1 (5 bases). The germline gives CDR1 KGHSH, CDR2 LQKENI. Trimming took 8 bases from V and 8 from J, leaving 22 bases between them. This CDR3 contains 16 residues. CDR3 sequence: CASTTGFGGGDSPLHF. The CDR3, as DNA: TGTGCCAGCACAACGGGCTTCGGGGGAGGGGATTCACCCCTCCACTTT.

The chain combines TRBV28 with TRBJ1-2, with 7 bases matching TRBD1. The germline V gene has CDR1 MDHEN and CDR2 SYDVKM. Unmatched junction bases numbered 20, after V lost 5 bases and J lost 8 bases. The CDR3 consists of 17 residues. The CDR3 loop reads CASSLPGQPHRGEGYTF. CDR3 DNA: TGTGCCAGCAGTCTCCCGGGACAGCCCCACCGAGGGGAAGGCTACACCTTC.